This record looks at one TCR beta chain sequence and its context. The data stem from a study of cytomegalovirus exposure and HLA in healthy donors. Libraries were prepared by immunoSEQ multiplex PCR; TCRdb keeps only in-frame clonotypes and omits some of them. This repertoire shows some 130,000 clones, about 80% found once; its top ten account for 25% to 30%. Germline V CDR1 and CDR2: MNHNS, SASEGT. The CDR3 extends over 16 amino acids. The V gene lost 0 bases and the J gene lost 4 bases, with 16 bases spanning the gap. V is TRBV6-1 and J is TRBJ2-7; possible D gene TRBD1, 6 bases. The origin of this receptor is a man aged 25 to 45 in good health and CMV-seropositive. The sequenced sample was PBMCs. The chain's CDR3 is CASSEALAAQGYEQYF. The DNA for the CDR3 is TGTGCCAGCAGTGAAGCGCTAGCCGCACAGGGTTACGAGCAGTACTTC.